The 27 T cell receptor beta chains listed next were all sequenced from one sample in a study of T cell responses to AZD1222 COVID-19 vaccine. The protocol was immunoSEQ multiplex PCR, while the TCRdb copy is restricted to in-frame clones and leaves out a portion. Of about 85,000 clones in the sample, about 92% were seen once. The sequenced sample was peripheral blood, obtained on day 0 of AZD1222 vaccination. The receptors originated from an adult in good health.

This clone turned up a few times. The chain employs TRBV5-5 and TRBJ1-4; no clear D. Trimming pared 0 bases from V and 6 bases from J, leaving 9 bases between. The CDR3 has 14 amino acids. CDR1 SGHKS and CDR2 YYEKEE come from the germline V gene (reference sequence). CDR3 in amino acids: CASSLDLGYEKLFF. In DNA, the CDR3 is TGTGCCAGCAGCTTGGACTTAGGGTATGAAAAACTGTTTTTT.

J is TRBJ1-1 and V is TRBV7-4; the match to TRBD1 covers 9 bases. With V trimmed by 4 bases and J by 10 bases, 16 bases remained unmatched. Germline assignment: CDR1 SGHVT and CDR2 SQSDAQ. This CDR3 comprises 16 residues. The CDR3 DNA sequence: TGTGCCAGCAGCTCCAGGACAGGGGCCTTTACCCATGGAGCTTTCTTT. As protein: CASSSRTGAFTHGAFF.

This rearrangement joins TRBV18 to TRBJ1-1; unclear D gene. Germline V gene lookup returns CDR1 KGHSH and CDR2 LQKENI. V shed 3 bases and J shed 1 base, with 9 bases lying between them. CDR3 length equals 14 residues. The chain's CDR3 is CASSPPNSNTEAFF. The CDR3, as DNA: TGTGCCAGCTCACCGCCAAACTCGAACACTGAAGCTTTCTTT.

The V and J genes are TRBV29-1 and TRBJ1-2; TRBD1 agrees at 8 bases. The germline CDR1 and CDR2 sequences are SQVTM and ANQGSEA. Trimming cost V 0 bases and J 4 bases; bases outside gene matches: 4. This CDR3 comprises 14 residues. The CDR3 loop is CSVEEAGGFYGYTF. The CDR3 DNA reads as TGCAGCGTTGAAGAAGCAGGGGGCTTCTATGGCTACACCTTC.

This chain's CDR3 is CASRRTTGGLIGYTF. The CDR3 DNA is TGTGCCAGCAGGCGTACGACAGGGGGCTTAATTGGCTACACCTTC. This chain uses TRBV28 with TRBJ1-2, with 10 bases lining up with TRBD1. The V and J ends lost 6 bases and 7 bases, in that order; junction bases with no gene match: 11. The germline gives CDR1 MDHEN, CDR2 SYDVKM. The CDR3 covers 15 residues.

V and J are TRBV3-1 (or the pseudogene TRBV3-2) and TRBJ1-4, with D unresolved. CDR1 and CDR2 from the germline V gene are LGHDT and YNNKEL (reference sequence). The CDR3 extends over 14 amino acids. V lost 3 bases and J 8 bases, leaving 13 bases between the germline ends. The CDR3 is CASSQQVSLEKLFF. As DNA, the CDR3 is TGTGCCAGCAGCCAGCAGGTTTCGCTCGAAAAACTGTTTTTT.

V is TRBV2 and J is TRBJ2-1; TRBD2 matches at 11 bases. The CDR3 totals 15 residues. With 3 bases clipped from V and 4 bases from J, the junction kept 2 bases outside the gene matches. CDR1 is SNHLY and CDR2 is FYNNEI in the germline V gene. CDR3 protein: CASSERLAGYNEQFF. As DNA, the CDR3 is TGTGCCAGCAGTGAGCGACTAGCGGGGTACAATGAGCAGTTCTTC. The variable domain in full, completed from reference TRBV2 and TRBJ2-1, reads EPEVTQTPSHQVTQMGQEVILRCVPISNHLYFYWYRQILGQKVEFLVSFYNNEISEKSEIFDDQFSVERPDGSNFTLKIRSTKLEDSAMYFCASSERLAGYNEQFFGPGTRLTVL.

V usage is TRBV18 and J usage is TRBJ1-5; D remains ambiguous. CDR1 and CDR2 from the germline V gene are KGHSH and LQKENI. The CDR3 has 14 residues. V was trimmed by 3 bases and J by 4 bases, leaving 10 bases between them. CDR3 protein: CASSPSDGNQPQHF. CDR3 DNA sequence: TGTGCCAGCTCACCCTCCGACGGGAATCAGCCCCAGCATTTT.

The chain links TRBV6-4 to TRBJ1-1; perhaps TRBD1 as D (6 bases). The V end was cut by 6 bases, the J end by 1 base, with 12 bases between. Germline CDR1 and CDR2: MRHNA and SNTAGT. The CDR3 is 14 residues long. The CDR3 DNA sequence: TGTGCCAGCAGCCCGAGGGGGGAGAACACTGAAGCTTTCTTT. Protein: CASSPRGENTEAFF.

V is TRBV3-1 (or the pseudogene TRBV3-2) and J is TRBJ1-2; 12 bases map to TRBD1. V lost 4 bases to trimming and J lost 6 bases; unmatched junction nucleotides: 9. Germline lookup yields CDR1 LGHDT and CDR2 YNNKEL (reference sequence). This CDR3 has 16 amino acids. In DNA form, the CDR3 reads TGTGCCAGCAGCCGCCGCGGTGGGACAGGGGGCGATGGCTACACCTTC. It specifies CASSRRGGTGGDGYTF.

The chain's CDR3 is CASNLGPGELFF. The CDR3 DNA follows: TGTGCCAGCAACCTGGGTCCTGGGGAGCTGTTTTTT. The chain combines TRBV11-2 with TRBJ2-2; D remains ambiguous. Germline CDR1 is SGHAT and CDR2 is FQNNGV. The CDR3 sequence is 12 residues long. V lost 7 bases, J lost 8 bases, and 11 bases lay in between.

V usage is TRBV5-1 and J usage is TRBJ2-3, with TRBD2 identical over 11 bases. The V gene's germline CDR1 is SGHRS and CDR2 YFSETQ. V shed 3 bases, J shed 6 bases, and the junction held 6 bases outside the gene matches. The CDR3 consists of 15 residues. The CDR3 region has the DNA TGCGCCAGCAGCTCGACTAGCGGGGTGGCTGATACGCAGTATTTT. Encoded protein: CASSSTSGVADTQYF.

The V gene is TRBV27, the J gene TRBJ1-6; no reliable D call. Trimming stripped 4 bases from V and 6 bases from J, with 7 bases between. This CDR3 spans 13 amino acids. Germline loops: CDR1 MNHEY, CDR2 SMNVEV (reference sequence). CDR3: CASSWRVNSPLHF. The DNA for the CDR3 is TGTGCCAGCAGTTGGAGAGTTAATTCACCCCTCCACTTT.

The J gene is TRBJ1-2, the V gene TRBV7-9, with D uncertain. The V end lost 1 base, the J end lost 6 bases, and 15 bases lay between the germline ends. The length of the CDR3 is 15 residues. Germline-derived CDR1 and CDR2 are SEHNR and FQNEAQ (reference sequence). CDR3 amino acids: CASSLEVADPNGYTF. CDR3 sequence (DNA): TGTGCCAGCAGCTTAGAAGTAGCAGACCCGAATGGCTACACCTTC.

The chain employs TRBV5-1 and TRBJ1-2, with no clear D. This CDR3 is built from 14 residues. V was shortened by 1 base and J by 2 bases, with 9 bases between the two germline ends. CDR1 is SGHRS, CDR2 YFSETQ, per germline. The chain's CDR3 is CASSLTDSNYGYTF. Written as DNA, the CDR3 is TGCGCCAGCAGCTTGACAGATTCCAACTATGGCTACACCTTC.

This chain uses TRBV6-6 with TRBJ1-2, with D possibly being TRBD1 (6 bases). V dropped 0 bases and J dropped 7 bases, with 12 bases sitting between them. The CDR3 contains 14 residues. Per the germline V gene, CDR1 is MNHNY and CDR2 is SVGAGI (reference sequence). CDR3: CASSYSAGEGGYTF. For the CDR3, the DNA is TGTGCCAGCAGTTACTCAGCAGGGGAAGGTGGCTACACCTTC.

The V gene is TRBV28, the J gene TRBJ1-2, with 8 bases matching TRBD1. This CDR3 has 19 amino acids. Losses at the gene ends were 3 bases for V and 0 bases for J; bases not matched to a gene: 15. Germline assignment: CDR1 MDHEN and CDR2 SYDVKM. The CDR3 DNA is TGTGCCAGCAGTTTGGGGACGGGACAGGTTTCCTTCGCTAACTATGGCTACACCTTC. Translation gives CASSLGTGQVSFANYGYTF.

The CDR3 spells CASSQGQGGSEAFF. The DNA of the CDR3 is TGTGCCAGCAGCCAAGGACAGGGGGGTTCTGAAGCTTTCTTT. The rearrangement joins TRBV3-1 (or the pseudogene TRBV3-2) to TRBJ1-1; 9 bases are a match to TRBD1. Per the germline V gene, CDR1 is LGHDT and CDR2 is YNNKEL (reference sequence). The CDR3 loop spans 14 amino acids. Losses at the gene ends were 1 base for V and 6 bases for J; bases not matched to a gene: 3.

The V call is TRBV28, the J call TRBJ1-4; perhaps TRBD1 as D (5 bases). V was clipped by 8 bases and J by 5 bases, with 12 bases between them. Germline CDR1 is MDHEN and CDR2 is SYDVKM. The CDR3 covers 13 residues. The CDR3 loop is CASLKGLNEKLFF. In nucleotides, the CDR3 is TGTGCCAGCCTCAAGGGGTTGAATGAAAAACTGTTTTTT.

The chain couples TRBV29-1 to TRBJ2-5; 9 nucleotides agree with TRBD1. Germline trimming cut 3 bases from V and 6 bases from J; bases unmatched to any gene: 5. This CDR3 contains 13 residues. Per the germline V gene, CDR1 is SQVTM and CDR2 is ANQGSEA. CDR3 in amino acids: CSVDGTGIQTQYF. The DNA of the CDR3 is TGCAGCGTTGACGGGACAGGGATACAGACCCAGTACTTC.

CDR3 DNA sequence: TGTGCCAGCAGCTCGGTGCGTGAGGGGGGCCAAGAGACCCAGTACTTC. It translates to CASSSVREGGQETQYF. This chain connects TRBV3-1 (or the pseudogene TRBV3-2) to TRBJ2-5; D could derive from TRBD1 or TRBD2 (6 bases each). Germline CDR1 is LGHDT and CDR2 is YNNKEL (reference sequence). The V end lost 5 bases, the J end lost 1 base, and 17 bases lay between the germline ends. CDR3 length equals 16 residues.

The DNA of the CDR3 is TGCGCCAGCAGCAGGGACAGGGGGGACTCGGCTTTCTTT. As protein: CASSRDRGDSAFF. The chain couples TRBV10-1 to TRBJ1-1, with TRBD1 matching over 11 bases. CDR1 WNHNN and CDR2 SYGVQD come from the germline V gene (reference sequence). This CDR3 has 13 residues. The V segment lost 6 bases and the J segment 11 bases; nucleotides outside the gene matches: 8.

This chain uses TRBV2 with TRBJ2-7; unclear D gene. The CDR3 extends over 13 amino acids. CDR1 and CDR2 from the germline V gene are SNHLY and FYNNEI. Trimming shortened V by 3 bases and J by 3 bases, and 9 bases separated the two germline ends. The CDR3 region has the DNA TGTGCCAGCAGTGACGGTGGACGCTACGAGCAGTACTTC. This encodes CASSDGGRYEQYF.

The genes are TRBV10-3 and TRBJ2-1; 8 bases fit TRBD2. Germline CDR1 is ENHRY and CDR2 is SYGVKD. Trimming removed 3 bases from V and 0 bases from J; junction bases left unmatched: 7. The CDR3 has 17 amino acids. CDR3 sequence: CAISEGERGSSYNEQFF. CDR3 coding DNA: TGTGCCATCAGTGAAGGGGAGCGGGGGAGCTCCTACAATGAGCAGTTCTTC.

V usage is TRBV21-1 and J usage is TRBJ1-5; TRBD1 reflects the table's D call only, with no check against the DNA. TRBV21-1 is noted as a pseudogene. The CDR3 loop spans 15 amino acids. CDR3 DNA: TGTGCCAGCAGCAAAGTGGCAGGGTTTTGCCAGCCCCAGCATTTT. Its protein product is CASSKVAGFCQPQHF.

The chain employs TRBV7-2 and TRBJ1-2; 11 bases map to TRBD1. CDR3 length equals 15 residues. V lost 4 bases to trimming and J lost 4 bases; unmatched junction nucleotides: 5. Germline loops: CDR1 SGHTA, CDR2 FQGNSA. CDR3 sequence (DNA): TGTGCCAGCAGCTCTTCCGGGACAGGGGGCTATGGCTACACCTTC. Amino acid sequence: CASSSSGTGGYGYTF.

V and J are TRBV11-3 and TRBJ1-3; D ambiguous. There are 13 residues in the CDR3. Germline assignment: CDR1 SGHNT and CDR2 YENEEA. Trimming shortened V by 3 bases and J by 4 bases, and 7 bases separated the two germline ends. This CDR3 is CASSFGSGNTIYF. In nucleotides, the CDR3 is TGTGCCAGCAGCTTCGGCTCGGGAAACACCATATATTTT.